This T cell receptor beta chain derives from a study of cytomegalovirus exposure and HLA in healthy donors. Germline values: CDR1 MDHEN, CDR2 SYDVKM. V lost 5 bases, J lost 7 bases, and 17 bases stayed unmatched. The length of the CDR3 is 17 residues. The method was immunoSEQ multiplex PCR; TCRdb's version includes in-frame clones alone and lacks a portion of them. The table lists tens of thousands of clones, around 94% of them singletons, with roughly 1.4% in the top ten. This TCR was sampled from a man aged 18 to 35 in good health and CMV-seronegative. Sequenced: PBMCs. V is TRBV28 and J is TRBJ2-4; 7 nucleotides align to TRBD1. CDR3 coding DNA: TGTGCCAGCAGTGCCCCGATACAGGGGTCAGGGCGGAACATTCAGTACTTC. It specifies CASSAPIQGSGRNIQYF. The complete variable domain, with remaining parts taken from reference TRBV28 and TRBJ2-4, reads DVKVTQSSRYLVKRTGEKVFLECVQDMDHENMFWYRQDPGLGLRLIYFSYDVKMKEKGDIPEGYSVSREKKERFSLILESASTNQTSMYLCASSAPIQGSGRNIQYFGAGTRLSVL.